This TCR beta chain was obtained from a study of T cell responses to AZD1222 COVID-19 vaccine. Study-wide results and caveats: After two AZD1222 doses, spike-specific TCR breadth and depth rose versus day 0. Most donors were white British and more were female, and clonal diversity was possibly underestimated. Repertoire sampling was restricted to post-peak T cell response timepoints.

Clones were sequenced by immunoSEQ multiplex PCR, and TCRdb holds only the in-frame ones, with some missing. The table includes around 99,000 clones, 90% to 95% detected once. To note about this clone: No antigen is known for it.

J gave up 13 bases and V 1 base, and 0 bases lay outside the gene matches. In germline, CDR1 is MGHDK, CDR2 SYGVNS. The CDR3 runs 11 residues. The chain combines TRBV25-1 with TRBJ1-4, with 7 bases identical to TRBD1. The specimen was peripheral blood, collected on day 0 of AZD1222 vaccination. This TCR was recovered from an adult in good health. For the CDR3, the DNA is TGTGCCAGCAGTGAATCAGGGGGACTGTTTTTT. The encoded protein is CASSESGGLFF.